Below are 24 T cell receptor beta chains sequenced from a single sample in a study of T cells in women clearing cervical HPV infection. Some clones are missing from TCRdb's copy, which holds only in-frame ones; the method was immunoSEQ multiplex PCR. The listing contains about 35,000 clones. Sequenced sample: blood buffy coat. Every receptor here comes from a woman between 18 and 70 years old with a cervical HPV16 infection that either progressed to CIN3+ or cleared (not recorded which).

A word on this clone: The CDR3 goes on 3 residues after the read ends, and that part is filled in from the germline J gene. This chain joins TRBV20-1 and TRBJ2-5; no clear D. Trimming took off 0 bases at V and 1 base at J, with 15 bases between the two ends. Germline V gene lookup returns CDR1 DFQATT and CDR2 SNEGSKA (reference sequence). The CDR3 spans 16 residues. Incomplete CDR3 DNA: TGCAGTGCTAGAGATTTAGCTAGAGCCTTCCAAGAGACC. The encoded protein is CSARDLARAFQET. The CDR3, in full, reads CSARDLARAFQETQYF.

Concerning this clone itself: Coverage ceases 3 residues before the CDR3 finishes, and the germline J gene fills in the end. The chain uses TRBV5-6 and TRBJ2-3; 12 bases fit TRBD2. Per germline, CDR1 SGHDT and CDR2 YYEEEE. V lost 0 bases to trimming and J lost 7 bases; unmatched junction nucleotides: 3. CDR3 length equals 15 residues. CDR3 loop: CASSLVTSGRHTQYF. The CDR3 bases that were read are TGTGCCAGCAGCTTGGTGACTAGCGGGAGACATACG.

Turning to this clone: The read terminates 3 residues ahead of where the CDR3 ends, so the germline J gene completes it. The gene calls are TRBV5-6 and TRBJ1-2; D unresolved. The length of the CDR3 is 12 residues. Trimming stripped 0 bases from V and 7 bases from J, with 7 bases between. Germline values: CDR1 SGHDT, CDR2 YYEEEE. This CDR3 is CASSLVRVGYTF. The CDR3 bases that were read are TGTGCCAGCAGCTTGGTGAGGGTTGGC.

Details on this clone: Read sequence stops 3 residues before the CDR3 end, and the germline J gene provides the missing end. The rearrangement joins TRBV7-3 to TRBJ2-5; 9 positions match TRBD1. The V gene end was trimmed by 8 bases and the J gene end by 4 bases; junction bases not matched to a gene: 5. This CDR3 has 13 residues. Germline loops: CDR1 SGHTA, CDR2 FQGTGA. CDR3 DNA (partial): TGTGCCAGCCTCTGGGGACAGGGAGAGACC. Translating gives CASLWGQGET. From start to end, the CDR3 is CASLWGQGETQYF.

With regard to this clone: The read stops 3 residues short of the end of the CDR3; the missing end is completed from the germline J gene. The chain couples TRBV30 to TRBJ2-3; TRBD2 might be the D (7 bases). The CDR3 is 15 residues long. Germline CDR1 reads GTSNPN; CDR2 reads SVGIG (reference sequence). Trimming shortened V by 2 bases and J by 3 bases, and 15 bases separated the two germline ends. CDR3 in amino acids: CAWSTSQGGTDTQYF. The sequenced part of the CDR3 DNA is TGTGCCTGGAGTACCTCACAGGGAGGGACAGATACG. Supplemented by reference TRBV30 and TRBJ2-3, the full variable domain reads SQTIHQWPATLVQPVGSPLSLECTVEGTSNPNLYWYRQAAGRGLQLLFYSVGIGQISSEVPQNLSASRPQDRQFILSSKKLLLSDSGFYLCAWSTSQGGTDTQYFGPGTRLTVL.

Note on this clone: The read terminates 3 residues ahead of where the CDR3 ends, so the germline J gene completes it. J is TRBJ1-2 and V is TRBV7-2, with D possibly TRBD1 on 5 matching bases. The germline CDR1 and CDR2 sequences are SGHTA and FQGNSA. There are 14 residues in the CDR3. CDR3 DNA (partial): TGTGCCAGCAGCTCGCCCGGGAGGGGAGTTGAC. Translated: CASSSPGRGVD. The full CDR3 sequence reads CASSSPGRGVDYTF.

In the case of this clone: The CDR3 goes on 3 residues after the read ends, and that part is filled in from the germline J gene. V and J are TRBV6-1 and TRBJ2-5; TRBD1 or TRBD2 may be the D gene (5 bases each). CDR1 is MNHNS, CDR2 SASEGT, per germline. The CDR3 is made up of 14 amino acids. The CDR3 loop is CASSEEVGRGTQYF. The CDR3 DNA, read in part, is TGTGCCAGCAGTGAGGAGGTGGGAAGGGGTACC.

Concerning this clone itself: The CDR3 is cut off 3 residues early in the read; its end comes from the germline J gene. The chain has TRBV7-6 and TRBJ2-2; 9 bases line up with TRBD1. The CDR3 runs to 14 residues. Germline V lookup: CDR1 SGHVS, CDR2 FNYEAQ. Incomplete CDR3 DNA: TGTGCCAGCAGCCGGGGACAGGGTGGCGGAAAG. As protein: CASSRGQGGGK. From start to end, the CDR3 is CASSRGQGGGKLFF.

Concerning this clone: The CDR3 end is not reached by the read, which stops 3 residues before it; the germline J gene fills it in. The chain joins TRBV7-9 to TRBJ2-4; D possibly corresponds to TRBD1 (5 bases). The CDR3 sequence is 15 residues long. CDR1 is SEHNR, CDR2 FQNEAQ, per germline (reference sequence). CDR3 bases read: TGTGCCAGCAGCTTAAATCAGGGAACCTTTTATGGT. Protein product: CASSLNQGTFYG. The full CDR3 protein is CASSLNQGTFYGQYF.

A remark on this clone: The read finishes 3 residues shy of the CDR3 end, and the germline J gene is used to complete it. The chain employs TRBV28 and TRBJ2-2; 10 positions match TRBD2. The CDR3 contains 13 residues. CDR1 and CDR2 from the germline V gene are MDHEN and SYDVKM. V was clipped by 5 bases and J by 6 bases; unmatched bases: 0. CDR3 bases read: TGTGCCAGCAGTCTAGCGGGAGCCGGGGAG. Its translation: CASSLAGAGE. In full, the CDR3 is CASSLAGAGELFF.

Note on this clone: Sequencing ends 3 residues short of the CDR3 end; the germline J gene provides the rest. In the same sample, other DNA sequences code for this CDR3. V usage is TRBV6-1 and J usage is TRBJ2-5; the D gene is possibly TRBD1 (6 bases). This CDR3 region has 13 residues. V was trimmed by 4 bases and J by 5 bases, leaving 11 bases between them. Germline-derived CDR1 and CDR2 are MNHNS and SASEGT. CDR3 bases read: TGTGCCAGCAGTGCGAGGGGGACGGAGACC. Protein product: CASSARGTET. Given in full, the CDR3 is CASSARGTETQYF.

Notes on this clone: The read terminates 3 residues ahead of where the CDR3 ends, so the germline J gene completes it. This chain links TRBV12-3 or TRBV12-4 with TRBJ2-7, with 8 bases lining up with TRBD1. This CDR3 region has 14 residues. J lost 4 bases, V lost 6 bases, and 8 bases had no gene match. The CDR3 bases that were read are TGTGCCAGCAGACCAGGGGGCGCCCCTTACGAG. This codes for CASRPGGAPYE. From start to end, the CDR3 is CASRPGGAPYEQYF.

A note on this clone: The CDR3 is cut off 3 residues early in the read; its end comes from the germline J gene. This rearrangement joins TRBV6-4 to TRBJ2-2; D is possibly TRBD2 (6 bases). The V gene lost 4 bases and the J gene lost 5 bases, with 8 bases spanning the gap. This CDR3 comprises 13 residues. The germline V gene encodes CDR1 MRHNA and CDR2 SNTAGT. The sequenced part of the CDR3 DNA is TGTGCCAGCAGTGCGACTAGTACCGGGGAG. Residues: CASSATSTGE. From start to end, the CDR3 is CASSATSTGELFF.

Concerning this clone: The read comes to an end 3 residues before the CDR3 does, leaving the germline J gene to fill in the end. The rearrangement uses TRBV7-9 and TRBJ2-4; the D is unclear. This CDR3 contains 14 residues. Germline-derived CDR1 and CDR2 are SEHNR and FQNEAQ (reference sequence). CDR3: CASSLADTRTGQYF. The part of the CDR3 DNA that was read is TGTGCCAGCAGCTTAGCCGACACCCGAACTGGT.

A remark on this clone: The CDR3 goes on 3 residues after the read ends, and that part is filled in from the germline J gene. The chain recombines TRBV20-1 with TRBJ2-7, with 7 nucleotides matching TRBD2. The V and J ends lost 3 bases and 0 bases, in that order; junction bases with no gene match: 8. Germline loops: CDR1 DFQATT, CDR2 SNEGSKA (reference sequence). The CDR3 has 15 residues. CDR3 DNA, as far as it was read: TGCAGTGCTAGCCGGCTAGCGGAGAGCTCCTACGAG. Translated, it gives CSASRLAESSYE. The whole CDR3 reads CSASRLAESSYEQYF.

A word on this clone: Read data end 3 residues before the CDR3 end; the end is taken from the germline J gene. V is TRBV11-3 and J is TRBJ2-1, with a tentative D call TRBD2 (7 bases). V dropped 5 bases and J dropped 8 bases, with 19 bases sitting between them. Germline V CDR1 and CDR2: SGHNT, YENEEA. The CDR3 has 15 amino acids. CDR3 loop: CASSPGGLVSYEQFF. The sequenced part of the CDR3 DNA is TGTGCCAGCAGCCCCGGGGGGCTCGTTAGCTATGAG.

About this clone itself: From the germline J gene comes the end of the CDR3, since the read stops 3 residues before it. The chain links TRBV7-9 to TRBJ2-5; 11 bases line up with TRBD2. V lost 5 bases, J lost 1 base, and 0 bases stayed unmatched. The germline CDR1 and CDR2 sequences are SEHNR and FQNEAQ (reference sequence). CDR3 size: 14 residues. The CDR3 sequence: CASSGTSGQETQYF. Partial CDR3 DNA: TGTGCCAGCAGCGGGACTAGCGGCCAAGAGACC.

A word on this clone: The sequence runs out 3 residues before the end of the CDR3; the remainder is reconstructed from the germline J gene. The chain is built from TRBV11-2 and TRBJ1-2; tentatively, D is TRBD1 (6 bases). V was cut by 8 bases and J by 2 bases, with 6 bases left in between. The CDR3 has 11 residues. The germline V gene has CDR1 SGHAT and CDR2 FQNNGV. The covered CDR3 bases are TGTGCCAGCGGACAGAACTATGGC. Amino acids: CASGQNYG. The CDR3 in full is CASGQNYGYTF.

As to this clone: The CDR3 end falls 3 residues outside the read, so it is completed with the germline J gene. The chain is built from TRBV19 and TRBJ2-1; D not resolved. Trimming shortened V by 7 bases and J by 2 bases, and 12 bases separated the two germline ends. Per germline, CDR1 LNHDA and CDR2 SQIVND (reference sequence). There are 14 residues in the CDR3. This CDR3 is CASTSEPPYNEQFF. CDR3 DNA (partial): TGTGCCAGTACCTCCGAGCCCCCCTACAATGAG.

Worth noting for this clone: The read ends 3 residues shy of where the CDR3 ends; the end is completed using the germline J gene. The genes are TRBV19 and TRBJ2-2; 9 bases are a match to TRBD1. Per the germline V gene, CDR1 is LNHDA and CDR2 is SQIVND (reference sequence). V shed 5 bases, J shed 5 bases, and the junction held 3 bases outside the gene matches. This CDR3 contains 14 residues. CDR3 in amino acids: CASSGTGRTGELFF. Partial CDR3 DNA: TGTGCCAGTAGTGGGACAGGGCGAACCGGGGAG.

With regard to this clone: The missing CDR3 end, 3 residues past where the read stops, is filled in from the germline J gene. The gene calls are TRBV5-1 and TRBJ1-4; the D is unclear. The V gene lost 0 bases and the J gene lost 5 bases, with 8 bases spanning the gap. In germline, CDR1 is SGHRS, CDR2 YFSETQ. This CDR3 contains 14 residues. The CDR3 loop is CASSLAGGNEKLFF. The CDR3 bases that were read are TGCGCCAGCAGCTTGGCAGGCGGGAATGAAAAA. Full variable domain (rest looked up from reference TRBV5-1 and TRBJ1-4): KAGVTQTPRYLIKTRGQQVTLSCSPISGHRSVSWYQQTPGQGLQFLFEYFSETQRNKGNFPGRFSGRQFSNSRSEMNVSTLELGDSALYLCASSLAGGNEKLFFGSGTQLSVL.

With regard to this clone: The read finishes 3 residues shy of the CDR3 end, and the germline J gene is used to complete it. V usage is TRBV19 and J usage is TRBJ1-2; D is unresolved. The CDR3 sequence is 17 residues long. The germline gives CDR1 LNHDA, CDR2 SQIVND (reference sequence). This CDR3 reads CASSIRLAGGPGNDYTF. CDR3 bases read: TGTGCCAGTAGTATCAGACTAGCGGGAGGGCCTGGGAATGAC.

To note about this clone: The read comes to an end 3 residues before the CDR3 does, leaving the germline J gene to fill in the end. The chain uses TRBV20-1 and TRBJ1-4; the D is unclear. The V end was cut by 5 bases, the J end by 7 bases, with 14 bases between. The germline CDR1 and CDR2 sequences are DFQATT and SNEGSKA (reference sequence). The CDR3 totals 13 residues. The sequenced CDR3 bases are TGCAGTGCTCCCGTCCCTCCCGGTGAAAAA. It yields the protein CSAPVPPGEK. The whole CDR3 is CSAPVPPGEKLFF.

On this clone itself: The CDR3 end is not reached by the read, which stops 3 residues before it; the germline J gene fills it in. This chain uses TRBV5-4 with TRBJ2-1; weak D call: TRBD1 (5 bases). The CDR3 extends over 15 amino acids. The V gene's germline CDR1 is SGHNT and CDR2 YYREEE (reference sequence). Trimming removed 0 bases from V and 0 bases from J, with 7 bases in between. The CDR3 DNA, read in part, is TGTGCCAGCAGCTTGGACAGGAGCTCCTACAATGAG. Protein: CASSLDRSSYNE. The full CDR3 sequence reads CASSLDRSSYNEQFF.